The present entry profiles one T cell receptor beta chain with its context. Relative to the germline gene, one junction end is altered; a read error may explain this. Germline CDR1 SNHLY, CDR2 FYNNEI. This CDR3 is built from 12 residues. These data belong to a study of glioma-infiltrating T cells. Using RNA template, CDR3s of TCR alpha and beta were amplified with iRepertoire arm-PCR. TCRdb passed the multiplex PCR reads through MiXCR, listing each CDR3 protein once. Of approximately 10,000 distinct CDR3 sequences in the sample, roughly 59% were seen once. Sequencing was carried out using glioma tissue, nonneoplastic brain tissue, or PBMCs (not recorded which). The clonotype originates from a human donor with low-grade glioma or glioblastoma, undergoing nonglioma brain surgery, or in good health (not recorded which). The genes are TRBV2 and TRBJ1-2; D remains unclear. The chain's CDR3 is CARDVSNYGYTF. As DNA, the CDR3 is TGTGCCAGAGATGTTAGTAACTATGGATACACCTTC.